The following is a T cell receptor (beta chain) sequence with its context. This receptor's antigen is unknown. Qualities for individual bases were not recorded, and no much larger clone is one base off. Reading from cysteine to phenylalanine, the CDR3 counts 17 amino acids. Only the CDR3 portion is preserved as DNA: 51 bases, with reading frame beginning at the first base. Deletion took 0 bases off V and 0 bases off J, with a span of 12 bases between the germline ends. CDR1 and CDR2 are read off the germline V gene as LGHNA and YSLEER. The collaborating institutions used their own protocols to collect whole blood in K2EDTA tubes. For TCRbeta analysis, collaborators shipped samples as frozen whole blood, isolated PBMCs, or DNA extracted from either of those sample types. This record belongs to a study of blood T cell repertoires in COVID-19 (TCRdb year 2020). For the study in its entirety: The collaborator samples originated in the United States, Italy and Spain and spanned the acute and convalescent phases of COVID-19. The material from the prospective study consisted of cDNA or gDNA derived from T cells, B-cell-depleted T cells, or PBMCs. Deeply sampled blood TCRbeta repertoires from subjects exposed to, actively infected with, or recovered from COVID-19 were included in the dataset. A freely available public database, intended as a resource for researchers studying the immune response to SARS-CoV-2, is where the repertoires were released. The samples were drawn from two sources: the first 160 participants of the ongoing ImmuneRACE study, and over 950 subjects contributed by 6 global collaborators. A de-identified subject ID, COVID-19 status, age in years and sex were almost always included in the sample metadata. Where HLA class I and class II types were available, the types were taken from metadata supplied by the sample provider, not from assay-based typing.

The immunoSEQ Assay, a bias-controlled multiplex PCR, was used to amplify TCRbeta CDR3 regions from genomic DNA. As for the original processing: Nucleated cell counts per sample were estimated from amplification of reference gene primers within the assay. To quantify the absolute abundance of each unique TCRbeta CDR3 rearrangement, sequence reads were collapsed and filtered. For each sample, productive Simpson clonality was calculated as the square root of Simpson's diversity index across productive rearrangements. In its TCRdb copy, this immuneACCESS table keeps in-frame sequences only and misses some clones. Where compared with another copy, unresolved V genes explain less than half of these, and the others have no known cause. The DNA gave D and trimming, while V, J and clone size come from that table. Recorded for this sample are under 200,000 clones; about nine tenths of them occurred a single time. Under 4.5% of the sample is held by the ten biggest clonotypes.

What the work shows at the level of the full study, not this receptor alone: The amount of clinical and demographic metadata varied by source and participant and was provided uncurated.

The sample was peripheral blood. The receptor chain draws on TRBV4-3 and TRBJ2-4; the best D guess is TRBD1, with 5 bases matching. The receptor comes from a woman aged 70-85 years with acute or convalescent COVID-19. The nucleotides are TGCGCCAGCAGCCAAGAGCAGGGTGGCGTAGCCAAAAACATTCAGTACTTC. This codes for CASSQEQGGVAKNIQYF.